Each of the 10 T cell receptor beta chains below was sequenced from the same sample in a study of T-cell reconstitution after alpha-beta-depleted transplantation in children. Unique molecular identifiers were incorporated when the TCRbeta library was constructed. TCRdb recomputed calls from the PCR reads with MiXCR, one row per CDR3 protein. This table holds around 300,000 distinct CDR3 sequences, roughly a tenth found once. Sequences were derived from PBMCs, sampled before TCRalphabeta/CD19-depleted stem cell transplant. All receptors come from a boy in the first two years of life with acute myeloid leukemia, due to receive a stem cell transplant.

This clonotype was detected many times. The chain has TRBV7-6 and TRBJ2-1; 8 positions match TRBD1. The CDR3 consists of 12 residues. The V gene end was trimmed by 4 bases and the J gene end by 8 bases; junction bases not matched to a gene: 1. The germline gives CDR1 SGHVS, CDR2 FNYEAQ. The CDR3 here is CASSWTGYEQFF. The CDR3 DNA sequence: TGTGCCAGCAGCTGGACAGGGTATGAGCAGTTCTTC.

This clonotype occurred many times. The chain has TRBV6-1 and TRBJ2-7; D might be TRBD1 (8 bases). The germline V and J ends were trimmed by 6 bases and 2 bases, with 14 bases remaining between them. The germline CDR1 and CDR2 sequences are MNHNS and SASEGT. This CDR3 region has 14 residues. This CDR3 is CASRPTGGAYEQYF. DNA for the CDR3: TGTGCCAGCAGACCTACAGGGGGGGCCTACGAGCAGTACTTC.

This clonotype was detected many times. J is TRBJ1-6 and V is TRBV20-1, with D unresolved. The CDR3 length is 13 residues. The V end was cut by 1 base, the J end by 7 bases, with 8 bases between. Germline lookup yields CDR1 DFQATT and CDR2 SNEGSKA (reference sequence). The CDR3 DNA follows: TGCAGTGCTAGAGGGTATTCCAATTCACCCCTCCACTTT. This translates into CSARGYSNSPLHF.

This clonotype has ten or more counts. The J gene is TRBJ2-1, the V gene TRBV12-3 or TRBV12-4, with D unresolved. This CDR3 region has 13 residues. The V end was cut by 7 bases, the J end by 4 bases, with 11 bases between. The CDR3 DNA reads TGTGCCAGCACTCCCTCCTGGTACAATGAGCAGTTCTTC. It translates to CASTPSWYNEQFF.

There are many counts of this clonotype. The chain is built from TRBV5-1 and TRBJ2-3; 15 nucleotides align to TRBD2. Germline V lookup: CDR1 SGHRS, CDR2 YFSETQ. Trimming cost V 0 bases and J 6 bases; bases outside gene matches: 5. This CDR3 has 17 residues. This CDR3 reads CASSLDGLAGGIDTQYF. The CDR3 bases are TGCGCCAGCAGCTTGGATGGACTAGCGGGAGGGATCGATACGCAGTATTTT.

This clonotype came up many times. V gene TRBV9 combines with J gene TRBJ2-3; 7 bases match TRBD1. CDR3 size: 16 residues. V gave up 0 bases and J gave up 1 base; unmatched junction bases: 5. Germline V gives CDR1 SGDLS, CDR2 YYNGEE. The CDR3 coding sequence is TGTGCCAGCAGCGTAGGTTTGGGGACAGGCACAGATACGCAGTATTTT. Amino acid sequence: CASSVGLGTGTDTQYF.

This clonotype was seen many times. The junction departs from germline at one end; a sequencing error may be responsible. The chain joins TRBV5-1 to TRBJ1-1; D gene ambiguous. Germline V CDR1 and CDR2: SGHRS, YFSETQ. The CDR3 runs 11 residues. The CDR3 reads CASSRGTEAFF. In DNA, the CDR3 is TGTGCCAGCAGCCGGGGCACTGAAGCTTTCTTT.

This clonotype came up many times. This rearrangement joins TRBV12-3 or TRBV12-4 to TRBJ2-2, with D possibly TRBD2 on 6 matching bases. The CDR3 runs 15 residues. The germline V and J ends were trimmed by 7 bases and 4 bases, with 16 bases remaining between them. CDR3 DNA: TGTGCCAGCACCCCTTGGCAGGGAGGCACCGGGGAGCTGTTTTTT. Its protein is CASTPWQGGTGELFF.

In this sample, this clonotype turned up many times. The chain uses TRBV9 and TRBJ2-7, with TRBD1 matching over 11 bases. Germline CDR1 and CDR2: SGDLS and YYNGEE. V was clipped by 3 bases and J by 2 bases; unmatched bases: 4. This CDR3 region has 15 residues. The CDR3 is CASSDGTGGTYEQYF. The DNA for the CDR3 is TGTGCCAGCAGCGACGGGACAGGGGGTACCTACGAGCAGTACTTC.

The chain is built from TRBV11-2 and TRBJ2-2; 12 bases map to TRBD1. Germline V gene data show CDR1 as SGHAT and CDR2 as FQNNGV. V was clipped by 6 bases and J by 5 bases; unmatched bases: 7. The length of the CDR3 is 16 residues. The CDR3 sequence: CASSSGTGGRTGELFF. The CDR3 coding sequence is TGTGCCAGCAGTTCCGGGACAGGGGGCCGAACCGGGGAGCTGTTTTTT. Full variable domain (outside the CDR3, taken from reference TRBV11-2 and TRBJ2-2): EAGVAQSPRYKIIEKRQSVAFWCNPISGHATLYWYQQILGQGPKLLIQFQNNGVVDDSQLPKDRFSAERLKGVDSTLKIQPAKLEDSAVYLCASSSGTGGRTGELFFGEGSRLTVL.